A single sample gave rise to the 32 T cell receptor beta chains below, sequenced in a study of cytomegalovirus exposure and HLA in healthy donors. Assay used: immunoSEQ multiplex PCR; TCRdb lists only in-frame clones, some missing. Counted here are approximately 190,000 clones, roughly 82% occurring once; the ten biggest clones make up roughly an eighth. Sequencing used PBMCs. Receptors originate from a woman aged 25 to 45 in good health and CMV-seropositive.

This sequence joins TRBV30 and TRBJ1-5, with 8 bases fitting TRBD1. Looked up from germline, CDR1 is GTSNPN and CDR2 is SVGIG (reference sequence). CDR3 length: 14 residues. The trim removed 4 bases at V and 1 base at J, leaving 3 bases unmatched. This CDR3 is CAWNRGSSNQPQHF. DNA of the CDR3: TGTGCCTGGAACAGGGGGAGCAGCAATCAGCCCCAGCATTTT.

V gene TRBV29-1 combines with J gene TRBJ1-2; D uncertain. The CDR3 is 11 amino acids. Trimming cost V 8 bases and J 2 bases, with 9 bases left between them. Germline V lookup: CDR1 SQVTM, CDR2 ANQGSEA. This chain's CDR3 is CSHGLNYGYTF. The DNA of the CDR3 is TGCAGCCACGGTCTCAACTATGGCTACACCTTC.

In regard to this clone: This sample also contains other DNA sequences that code for the same CDR3. This chain joins TRBV7-9 and TRBJ1-5; unclear D gene. Trimming cost V 5 bases and J 4 bases, with 9 bases left between them. Per the germline V gene, CDR1 is SEHNR and CDR2 is FQNEAQ (reference sequence). The CDR3 runs 13 residues. Written as DNA, the CDR3 is TGTGCCAGCAGCGAAACGGGGAATCAGCCCCAGCATTTT. This translates into CASSETGNQPQHF.

This clone was detected only once. This chain uses TRBV6-1 with TRBJ1-1; D is ambiguous. Germline-derived CDR1 and CDR2 are MNHNS and SASEGT. V gave up 2 bases and J gave up 11 bases, with 18 bases separating them. This CDR3 has 14 residues. The CDR3 DNA sequence: TGTGCCAGCAGTGAACCAGGATCTACCACTTTGGCTTTCTTT. Amino acids: CASSEPGSTTLAFF.

The V call is TRBV6-1, the J call TRBJ2-1; 10 nucleotides align to TRBD2. Germline assignment: CDR1 MNHNS and CDR2 SASEGT. CDR3 size: 15 residues. J was trimmed by 5 bases and V by 7 bases; bases with no gene match: 8. DNA of the CDR3: TGTGCCAGCACCCAACTAGCGGGAACTAACAATGAGCAGTTCTTC. It is translated as CASTQLAGTNNEQFF.

The chain employs TRBV10-1 and TRBJ1-2; a possible D gene is TRBD1 (6 bases). The CDR3 is 13 amino acids. V lost 5 bases and J lost 3, with 10 bases in between. The germline gives CDR1 WNHNN, CDR2 SYGVQD (reference sequence). The CDR3 DNA sequence: TGCGCCAGCAGTCCCGGACAGTACTATGGCTACACCTTC. Its translation is CASSPGQYYGYTF.

This clone was counted once. The J gene is TRBJ1-1, the V gene TRBV18; 7 bases are a match to TRBD1. CDR3 length equals 17 residues. V lost 3 bases and J lost 4; bases outside the gene matches: 14. Germline values: CDR1 KGHSH, CDR2 LQKENI. The CDR3 DNA follows: TGTGCCAGCTCACCTTACCTGACAGGGAGTGGAGTCACTGAAGCTTTCTTT. Translation gives CASSPYLTGSGVTEAFF.

The rearrangement joins TRBV2 to TRBJ2-7; TRBD2 matches at 8 bases. V lost 7 bases and J lost 0; bases outside the gene matches: 5. CDR1 is SNHLY and CDR2 is FYNNEI in the germline V gene. The CDR3 contains 14 residues. CDR3 bases: TGTGCCAGCATCCCCGGGACTAGCTCCTACGAGCAGTACTTC. It encodes CASIPGTSSYEQYF.

The chain has TRBV2 and TRBJ1-5; TRBD1 matches at 8 bases. Looked up from germline, CDR1 is SNHLY and CDR2 is FYNNEI. The CDR3 runs to 16 residues. Losses at the gene ends were 1 base for V and 2 bases for J; bases not matched to a gene: 4. The CDR3 is CASSEGPGQGNQPQHF. The DNA for the CDR3 is TGTGCCAGCAGTGAAGGGCCGGGACAGGGCAATCAGCCCCAGCATTTT.

The genes are TRBV6-5 and TRBJ2-7; 13 nucleotides agree with TRBD2. CDR1 is MNHEY and CDR2 is SVGAGI in the germline V gene. CDR3 length: 16 amino acids. The J segment lost 5 bases and the V segment lost 0 bases, leaving 4 bases of the junction unmatched. CDR3 nucleotides: TGTGCCAGCAGTTACTCGACTAGCGGGAGGACAGACGAGCAGTACTTC. It encodes CASSYSTSGRTDEQYF.

V is TRBV5-6 and J is TRBJ1-2, with TRBD1 matching 7 bases. The CDR3 has 19 amino acids. CDR1 SGHDT and CDR2 YYEEEE come from the germline V gene. The J segment lost 8 bases and the V segment lost 2 bases, leaving 24 bases of the junction unmatched. CDR3 sequence (DNA): TGTGCCAGCAGCTTTATTAGGTCCGGGACAGCTCATTACCCTGGGGGCTACACCTTC. It specifies CASSFIRSGTAHYPGGYTF.

The chain links TRBV19 to TRBJ1-5, with 8 bases aligning to TRBD1. J was trimmed by 0 bases and V by 7 bases; bases with no gene match: 5. Germline loops: CDR1 LNHDA, CDR2 SQIVND (reference sequence). The CDR3 sequence is 15 residues long. CDR3 nucleotide sequence: TGTGCCAGTACCTGGACAGGGAATAGCAATCAGCCCCAGCATTTT. This codes for CASTWTGNSNQPQHF.

The chain combines TRBV7-3 with TRBJ2-5; perhaps TRBD2 as D (6 bases). In germline, CDR1 is SGHTA, CDR2 FQGTGA. V was cut by 2 bases and J by 6 bases, with 10 bases left in between. The CDR3 spans 13 residues. The CDR3 here is CASSLESGQTQYF. Here the CDR3 DNA reads TGTGCCAGCAGCTTAGAGAGCGGGCAGACCCAGTACTTC.

The V gene is TRBV7-9, the J gene TRBJ2-1, with D possibly matching TRBD2 (5 bases). The length of the CDR3 is 17 residues. Germline-derived CDR1 and CDR2 are SEHNR and FQNEAQ (reference sequence). Trimming stripped 1 base from V and 1 base from J, with 14 bases between. The DNA for the CDR3 is TGTGCCAGCAGCTTAGGGATCGCGGGCTTATCCTACAATGAGCAGTTCTTC. Protein product: CASSLGIAGLSYNEQFF.

This clone came up once. V is TRBV30 and J is TRBJ2-5; D is perhaps TRBD1 (5 bases). The CDR3 length is 18 residues. The V and J ends lost 0 bases and 5 bases respectively, with 25 bases between them. Germline CDR1 is GTSNPN and CDR2 is SVGIG (reference sequence). The chain's CDR3 is CAWSVGAGMSLNFETQYF. The CDR3 DNA sequence: TGTGCCTGGAGTGTAGGGGCTGGGATGAGTTTAAATTTCGAGACCCAGTACTTC.

The rearrangement joins TRBV29-1 to TRBJ1-3, with D uncertain. This CDR3 has 14 amino acids. Trimming pared 1 base from V and 0 bases from J, leaving 7 bases between. Germline V CDR1 and CDR2: SQVTM, ANQGSEA. The CDR3 loop reads CSVEGLSSGNTIYF. As DNA, the CDR3 is TGCAGCGTTGAAGGTCTCAGCTCTGGAAACACCATATATTTT.

This clone appeared once. This chain joins TRBV9 and TRBJ2-1; tentative D call: TRBD2 (5 bases). Germline assignment: CDR1 SGDLS and CDR2 YYNGEE. The V gene lost 1 base and the J gene lost 8 bases, with 10 bases spanning the gap. CDR3 size: 13 residues. CDR3 loop: CASSVSGSDEQFF. The CDR3 DNA follows: TGTGCCAGCAGCGTAAGTGGGAGCGATGAGCAGTTCTTC.

The CDR3, as DNA: TGTGCCAGCTCACTGATCAGGGTGCACGAGCAGTACTTC. Protein product: CASSLIRVHEQYF. V usage is TRBV18 and J usage is TRBJ2-7; a possible D gene is TRBD1 (5 bases). Trimming removed 4 bases at V and 5 bases at J, with 12 bases between. The length of the CDR3 is 13 residues. Germline CDR1 reads KGHSH; CDR2 reads LQKENI.

This chain uses TRBV5-1 with TRBJ2-6, with D tentatively TRBD2 (5 bases). CDR1 and CDR2 from the germline V gene are SGHRS and YFSETQ. This CDR3 contains 15 residues. The V and J ends lost 4 bases and 2 bases respectively, with 10 bases between them. Here the CDR3 DNA reads TGCGCCAGCAGCGAGGGTTCAGCTGGGGCCAACGTCCTGACTTTC. Its translation is CASSEGSAGANVLTF.

The V and J genes are TRBV10-2 and TRBJ2-1; TRBD1 matches at 7 bases. J gave up 6 bases and V 2 bases, and 4 bases lay outside the gene matches. The CDR3 runs to 14 residues. Looked up from germline, CDR1 is WSHSY and CDR2 is SAAADI. CDR3 in DNA: TGCGCCAGCAGTGAGAGTCGACAGGGCAATGAGCAGTTCTTC. This encodes CASSESRQGNEQFF.

The J gene is TRBJ2-3, the V gene TRBV5-1; 7 bases agree with TRBD1. Trimming at V came to 1 base and at J to 4 bases, leaving 3 bases not matched to a gene. The V gene's germline CDR1 is SGHRS and CDR2 YFSETQ. The CDR3 consists of 14 residues. In nucleotides, the CDR3 is TGCGCCAGCAGCTTGCGACAGGGCCCAGATACGCAGTATTTT. This translates into CASSLRQGPDTQYF.

This chain joins TRBV28 and TRBJ1-2; 9 positions match TRBD1. CDR1 is MDHEN and CDR2 is SYDVKM in the germline V gene. The CDR3 is 14 amino acids. After removal of 5 bases from V and 4 bases from J, the junction contained 5 bases not matched to a gene. CDR3 in DNA: TGTGCCAGCAGTATCGGACAGGGGCTCTATGGCTACACCTTC. This translates into CASSIGQGLYGYTF.

V usage is TRBV29-1 and J usage is TRBJ2-2; the D gene is possibly TRBD1 (6 bases). Deletions cut 4 bases from V and 6 bases from J, with 15 bases between. The CDR3 sequence is 14 residues long. Germline V CDR1 and CDR2: SQVTM, ANQGSEA. The CDR3 reads CSVAWGHQSGELFF. The CDR3 region has the DNA TGCAGCGTTGCATGGGGGCATCAGTCCGGGGAGCTGTTTTTT.

The chain couples TRBV5-4 to TRBJ2-3; 7 positions agree with TRBD2. After removal of 5 bases from V and 5 bases from J, the junction contained 11 bases not matched to a gene. In germline, CDR1 is SGHNT, CDR2 YYREEE (reference sequence). This CDR3 spans 15 amino acids. In DNA form, the CDR3 reads TGTGCCAGCAGTTTTCCGGGACTAAACGGAGATACGCAGTATTTT. Translating it yields CASSFPGLNGDTQYF.

The rearrangement joins TRBV11-3 to TRBJ2-7, with 14 bases matching TRBD2. V shed 4 bases, J shed 3 bases, and the junction held 5 bases outside the gene matches. The CDR3 has 16 residues. Germline CDR1 is SGHNT and CDR2 is YENEEA. CDR3 loop: CASSWGTSGSYYEQYF. The DNA of the CDR3 is TGTGCCAGCAGCTGGGGGACTAGCGGGAGTTACTACGAGCAGTACTTC.

This clone was detected once. The chain carries TRBV2 and TRBJ2-7, with TRBD2 matching 10 bases. The CDR3 length is 15 residues. CDR1 and CDR2 from the germline V gene are SNHLY and FYNNEI. The J segment lost 2 bases and the V segment lost 8 bases, leaving 9 bases of the junction unmatched. The DNA of the CDR3 is TGTGCCAGCTCGATGGGAGCGGGAGGGACCTACGAGCAGTACTTC. It codes for CASSMGAGGTYEQYF.

This clone is a singleton in its sample. The chain couples TRBV28 to TRBJ2-3, with D maybe TRBD2 (5 bases). The CDR3 is 16 amino acids. Trimming stripped 1 base from V and 3 bases from J, with 14 bases between. The germline V gene has CDR1 MDHEN and CDR2 SYDVKM. In nucleotides, the CDR3 is TGTGCCAGCAGTTTATATCGGGGTTGGGTAACAGATACGCAGTATTTT. It yields the protein CASSLYRGWVTDTQYF.

V is TRBV5-1 and J is TRBJ2-1; 10 bases align to TRBD2. This CDR3 is 18 amino acids long. The trim removed 0 bases at V and 8 bases at J, leaving 14 bases unmatched. CDR1 SGHRS and CDR2 YFSETQ come from the germline V gene. The CDR3 sequence: CASSLGLAGANRMDEQFF. CDR3 nucleotides: TGCGCCAGCAGCTTGGGGCTAGCGGGAGCCAACCGAATGGATGAGCAGTTCTTC. Drawing the rest from reference TRBV5-1 and TRBJ2-1, the complete variable domain is KAGVTQTPRYLIKTRGQQVTLSCSPISGHRSVSWYQQTPGQGLQFLFEYFSETQRNKGNFPGRFSGRQFSNSRSEMNVSTLELGDSALYLCASSLGLAGANRMDEQFFGPGTRLTVL.

The chain couples TRBV7-6 to TRBJ2-1, with 8 positions matching TRBD2. Trimming at V came to 5 bases and at J to 3 bases, leaving 15 bases not matched to a gene. Germline V lookup: CDR1 SGHVS, CDR2 FNYEAQ. There are 18 residues in the CDR3. DNA of the CDR3: TGTGCCAGCAGCCCCGGGACTAGGGATTTGGCCGACTACAATGAGCAGTTCTTC. Its translation: CASSPGTRDLADYNEQFF.

The chain carries TRBV11-2 and TRBJ2-7; D unresolved. CDR1 and CDR2 (germline): SGHAT, FQNNGV. The germline V and J ends were trimmed by 0 bases and 2 bases, with 8 bases remaining between them. CDR3 size: 14 residues. In DNA, the CDR3 is TGTGCCAGCAGCTTAGATCGACTCACCTACGAGCAGTACTTC. Amino acids: CASSLDRLTYEQYF.

The rearrangement joins TRBV29-1 to TRBJ2-1; the D gene is possibly TRBD1 (7 bases). The germline gives CDR1 SQVTM, CDR2 ANQGSEA. The CDR3 contains 15 residues. V lost 4 bases, J lost 4 bases, and 17 bases lay in between. CDR3 residues: CSVGGRQGGYNEQFF. In nucleotides, the CDR3 is TGCAGCGTTGGGGGGCGACAGGGAGGATACAATGAGCAGTTCTTC.

The chain links TRBV6-1 to TRBJ2-3, with 7 positions matching TRBD1. Trimming at V came to 4 bases and at J to 4 bases, leaving 11 bases not matched to a gene. The CDR3 has 16 amino acids. Germline V lookup: CDR1 MNHNS, CDR2 SASEGT. The chain's CDR3 is CASSATLRTGADTQYF. CDR3 DNA: TGTGCCAGCAGTGCTACCCTGAGGACAGGAGCAGATACGCAGTATTTT.